This T cell receptor beta chain was sequenced during a study of blood T cell repertoires in COVID-19. Study context: COVID-19 samples from acute and convalescent phases originated in the United States, Italy and Spain. Sources were T cells, B-cell-depleted T cells, or PBMCs; the material itself was cDNA or gDNA.

Original processing notes: Nucleated cell number was recorded as an estimate derived from reference gene primer amplification. Clones were read by immunoSEQ multiplex PCR, and TCRdb kept only the in-frame ones, dropping some. That table is the source of V, J and clone size, and D and trimming were worked out from the DNA. The sample holds fewer than 300,000 clones, approximately 77% seen once. The origin of this receptor is a woman in her late teens or twenties with acute or convalescent COVID-19. Specimen: peripheral blood.

The CDR3 protein is CASSQGTSFRSNTGELFF. The CDR3 DNA reads TGCGCCAGCAGCCAAGGGACTAGCTTCAGGTCCAACACCGGGGAGCTGTTTTTT. The chain employs TRBV4-3 and TRBJ2-2, with 8 bases that match TRBD2. Germline loops: CDR1 LGHNA, CDR2 YSLEER. The CDR3 totals 18 residues. The V gene end was trimmed by 1 base and the J gene end by 2 bases; junction bases not matched to a gene: 9.